The present TCR beta chain was sequenced within a study of spatial heterogeneity in lung cancer. TCRdb passed the 5' RACE reads through MiXCR, listing each CDR3 protein once. In the table there are about 22,000 distinct CDR3 sequences, approximately 4.5% of which are singletons. Time point of the sample: sample taken at primary tumor resection. Sequencing was performed on whole RNA extracted from tumor and nontumor lung tissue, or from frozen PBMC, and the material was left unsorted. From germline, CDR1 is GTSNPN and CDR2 SVGIG (reference sequence). Trimming pared 2 bases from V and 0 bases from J, leaving 8 bases between. There are 14 residues in the CDR3. This clonotype was observed many times.

Here the sequenced sample was PBMCs, taken at surgery. The chain employs TRBV30 and TRBJ2-1; D uncertain. The sequence was collected from a male donor with early-stage non-small cell lung cancer. The CDR3 DNA reads as TGTGCCTGGAGTAGAGGTGTCTCCTACAATGAGCAGTTCTTC. Encoded protein: CAWSRGVSYNEQFF.